One sample yielded the 31 T cell receptor beta chains listed below, sequenced in a study of Ad26.COV2.S vaccination and SARS-CoV-2 variants. Stated treatment: some 20 received Ad26.COV2.S at low or high dose, single or two shots; roughly 5 received placebo; per-sample allocation not given. Day 63 after the first vaccine or placebo injection was the time point for sampling. Assay: immunoSEQ multiplex PCR; the TCRdb copy retains only in-frame clones and omits some. The sample shows around 300,000 clones, 85% to 90% of them seen only once. Material: peripheral blood, obtained in a trial of Ad26.COV2.S vaccine versus placebo. The receptors derive from a person aged 18-60 years who received the Ad26.COV2.S COVID-19 vaccine or a placebo.

This chain joins TRBV9 and TRBJ2-2; TRBD2 matches at 8 bases. The CDR3 is made up of 16 amino acids. The V segment lost 0 bases and the J segment 5 bases; nucleotides outside the gene matches: 6. CDR1 SGDLS and CDR2 YYNGEE come from the germline V gene. The CDR3 sequence: CASSVVPGGPTGELFF. The CDR3 region has the DNA TGTGCCAGCAGCGTAGTGCCGGGAGGGCCGACCGGGGAGCTGTTTTTT.

The rearrangement links TRBV27 to TRBJ1-1; a weak D match, TRBD1 (5 bases). V gave up 5 bases and J gave up 4 bases, with 17 bases separating them. The CDR3 totals 15 residues. Germline V CDR1 and CDR2: MNHEY, SMNVEV (reference sequence). The CDR3 spells CASSPRGLGGTEAFF. The CDR3 bases are TGTGCCAGCAGTCCCCGAGGCCTCGGGGGCACTGAAGCTTTCTTT.

This clone was observed a handful of times. This same CDR3 is encoded by further DNA sequences in the sample. The rearrangement joins TRBV19 to TRBJ1-1; maybe TRBD1 (6 bases). Between the trimmed V and J ends, which lost 5 bases and 0 bases, there was a span of 10 bases. The CDR3 has 14 amino acids. Germline values: CDR1 LNHDA, CDR2 SQIVND (reference sequence). DNA for the CDR3: TGTGCCAGTAGTCCAGGACAGATGAACACTGAAGCTTTCTTT. Translation gives CASSPGQMNTEAFF.

This chain connects TRBV6-5 to TRBJ1-1, with a weak D call TRBD1 (5 bases). The CDR3 loop spans 15 amino acids. Germline CDR1 reads MNHEY; CDR2 reads SVGAGI. Between the trimmed V and J ends, which lost 0 bases and 5 bases, there was a span of 13 bases. The CDR3 sequence is CASSYSGTPGTEAFF. CDR3 coding DNA: TGTGCCAGCAGTTACTCGGGGACTCCAGGGACTGAAGCTTTCTTT.

The chain is built from TRBV6-5 and TRBJ1-1; D unresolved. V was cut by 5 bases and J by 4 bases, with 11 bases left in between. Germline CDR1 is MNHEY and CDR2 is SVGAGI. There are 13 residues in the CDR3. CDR3 DNA sequence: TGTGCCAGCAGTCCTTATTTACTCACTGAAGCTTTCTTT. Encoded protein: CASSPYLLTEAFF.

The chain carries TRBV7-2 and TRBJ2-1; possibly TRBD2 for D (6 bases). CDR1 SGHTA and CDR2 FQGNSA come from the germline V gene. The CDR3 spans 14 residues. V gave up 5 bases and J gave up 8 bases, with 16 bases separating them. The CDR3: CASSPGLPGDEQFF. CDR3 DNA sequence: TGTGCCAGCAGCCCGGGACTCCCCGGGGATGAGCAGTTCTTC.

This rearrangement joins TRBV4-2 to TRBJ1-2; the D gene is possibly TRBD1 (5 bases). Trimming cost V 1 base and J 7 bases, with 28 bases left between them. CDR3 length: 19 amino acids. The V gene's germline CDR1 is LGHNA and CDR2 YNFKEQ. CDR3 amino acids: CASSQVFGGGRIGHCGYTF. Here the CDR3 DNA reads TGTGCCAGCAGCCAAGTCTTTGGGGGGGGACGGATTGGCCATTGTGGCTACACCTTC.

The gene calls are TRBV4-3 and TRBJ2-2; D remains ambiguous. CDR3 length equals 16 residues. V gave up 0 bases and J gave up 2 bases, with 10 bases separating them. CDR1 is LGHNA and CDR2 is YSLEER in the germline V gene. CDR3 region: CASSQDLRINTGELFF. In DNA, the CDR3 is TGCGCCAGCAGCCAAGATTTACGGATAAACACCGGGGAGCTGTTTTTT.

As DNA, the CDR3 is TGTGCCAGCAGTTACTCTATCTGGACAGTCAGGGACTATGGCTACACCTTC. Amino acids: CASSYSIWTVRDYGYTF. The chain is built from TRBV6-2 or TRBV6-3 and TRBJ1-2, with D tentatively TRBD1 (6 bases). V shed 0 bases and J shed 3 bases, with 17 bases lying between them. The germline V gene has CDR1 MNHEY and CDR2 SVGEGT. The length of the CDR3 is 17 residues.

A remark on this clone: An end of the junction differs from the germline gene, which may be a read error. The V and J genes are TRBV10-1 and TRBJ1-1, with 7 nucleotides matching TRBD1. Germline assignment: CDR1 WNHNN and CDR2 SYGVQD (reference sequence). The CDR3 covers 13 residues. The CDR3, as DNA: TGCGCCAGCAGCTATGCCGGGACAGCTGCGTCGTCGTTT. Translated, it gives CASSYAGTAASSF.

The chain combines TRBV27 with TRBJ1-2, with D possibly being TRBD1 (5 bases). The CDR3 is 13 residues long. V lost 5 bases, J lost 3 bases, and 10 bases lay in between. Germline CDR1 is MNHEY and CDR2 is SMNVEV (reference sequence). CDR3 protein: CASSGTNHYGYTF. The CDR3 DNA sequence: TGTGCCAGCAGTGGGACGAATCACTATGGCTACACCTTC.

V gene TRBV6-2 or TRBV6-3 combines with J gene TRBJ1-2, with 7 bases that match TRBD1. The CDR3 consists of 14 residues. Germline lookup yields CDR1 MNHEY and CDR2 SVGEGT. Unmatched junction bases numbered 6, after V lost 6 bases and J lost 2 bases. Written as DNA, the CDR3 is TGTGCCAGCAGCTCAGGGACAGCGAACTATGGCTACACCTTC. Encoded protein: CASSSGTANYGYTF.

On this clone itself: Relative to the germline gene, one junction end is altered; a read error may explain this. The gene calls are TRBV5-6 and TRBJ1-2, with D tentatively TRBD1 (6 bases). Per germline, CDR1 SGHDT and CDR2 YYEEEE. The CDR3 has 17 amino acids. The CDR3 loop reads CASSFDPRDIGDYGYTF. The CDR3 region has the DNA TGTGCCAGCAGCTTCGACCCCAGGGACATTGGGGACTACGGCTACACCTTC.

This clone has just one count. The V gene is TRBV4-1, the J gene TRBJ1-2; D gene uncertain. Trimming took 3 bases from V and 6 from J, leaving 11 bases between them. CDR3 size: 13 residues. Germline V gene data show CDR1 as MGHRA and CDR2 as YSYEKL. The CDR3 DNA sequence: TGCGCCAGCAGCCACCCCGTAAATGATGGCTACACCTTC. This codes for CASSHPVNDGYTF.

The chain recombines TRBV27 with TRBJ1-5; unclear D gene. V shed 2 bases and J shed 0 bases, with 8 bases lying between them. The CDR3 length is 15 residues. The germline CDR1 and CDR2 sequences are MNHEY and SMNVEV (reference sequence). DNA of the CDR3: TGTGCCAGCAGTTTAGGGCAGTCTAGCAATCAGCCCCAGCATTTT. This gives the protein CASSLGQSSNQPQHF.

This chain connects TRBV18 to TRBJ2-1, with TRBD2 matching 8 bases. Germline CDR1 is KGHSH and CDR2 is LQKENI. The CDR3 is made up of 16 amino acids. The junction had 4 bases not matched to a gene; V was cut back by 3 bases and J by 0 bases. The CDR3 spells CASSPIAGSSYNEQFF. The CDR3 DNA reads TGTGCCAGCTCACCCATAGCGGGGTCCTCCTACAATGAGCAGTTCTTC.

This clone was counted a single time. The chain recombines TRBV11-3 with TRBJ2-5; D unclear. The germline V gene encodes CDR1 SGHNT and CDR2 YENEEA. This CDR3 has 12 residues. Trimming pared 5 bases from V and 7 bases from J, leaving 11 bases between. CDR3: CASSQLSRTQYF. The CDR3 DNA follows: TGTGCCAGCAGCCAGCTAAGCAGGACCCAGTACTTC.

V gene TRBV18 combines with J gene TRBJ2-3, with 7 bases lining up with TRBD1. CDR3 size: 16 residues. Per germline, CDR1 KGHSH and CDR2 LQKENI. V gave up 2 bases and J gave up 1 base; unmatched junction bases: 6. The CDR3, as DNA: TGTGCCAGCTCACCAGAGGGGGCTTATGGCACAGATACGCAGTATTTT. This codes for CASSPEGAYGTDTQYF.

This clone is a singleton in its sample. The rearrangement links TRBV29-1 to TRBJ2-3, with D tentatively TRBD2 (6 bases). Germline V gene lookup returns CDR1 SQVTM and CDR2 ANQGSEA. The V gene lost 3 bases and the J gene lost 11 bases, with 12 bases spanning the gap. The CDR3 length is 11 residues. Written as DNA, the CDR3 is TGCAGCGTTGAGACGGGGAGGCAGCAGTATTTT. Its protein is CSVETGRQQYF.

V gene TRBV12-2 combines with J gene TRBJ1-1. TRBV12-2 is shown as a pseudogene. CDR3 size: 17 residues. CDR3 nucleotide sequence: TGTGCAAGTCGCTTCCCGACCCCGGAAGAACGAGGTACTGAAGCTTTCTTT. It is translated as CASRFPTPEERGTEAFF.

The chain uses TRBV5-6 and TRBJ2-6; no reliable D call. The germline CDR1 and CDR2 sequences are SGHDT and YYEEEE. This CDR3 has 13 residues. V was pared by 0 bases and J by 8 bases, with 6 bases between. The CDR3 DNA reads TGTGCCAGCAGCTTGGAGGAGACCAACGTCCTGACTTTC. This translates into CASSLEETNVLTF.

This clone was seen a single time. V gene TRBV6-6 combines with J gene TRBJ2-2; unclear D gene. The V end lost 7 bases, the J end lost 5 bases, and 5 bases lay between the germline ends. CDR1 and CDR2 (germline): MNHNY, SVGAGI (reference sequence). This CDR3 contains 11 residues. The CDR3 DNA is TGTGCCAGCACCAGAACCGGGGAGCTGTTTTTT. It codes for CASTRTGELFF.

The genes are TRBV7-9 and TRBJ1-1; 7 positions match TRBD1. Trimming removed 5 bases from V and 7 bases from J; junction bases left unmatched: 13. CDR3 length: 15 amino acids. Germline loops: CDR1 SEHNR, CDR2 FQNEAQ (reference sequence). The CDR3 sequence: CASSPTVAGGLEAFF. The CDR3 DNA reads as TGTGCCAGCAGCCCCACTGTTGCAGGGGGTCTTGAAGCTTTCTTT.

Points on this clone: An end of the junction does not agree with germline; a read error may underlie this. This sequence joins TRBV29-1 and TRBJ2-5, with a weak D call TRBD2 (6 bases). Germline CDR1 reads SQVTM; CDR2 reads ANQGSEA. This CDR3 comprises 14 residues. CDR3: CSIEGRGYGETQYF. For the CDR3, the DNA is TGCAGCATTGAGGGGCGGGGCTATGGGGAGACCCAGTACTTC.

The chain couples TRBV13 to TRBJ2-3, with TRBD2 identical over 8 bases. From germline, CDR1 is PRHDT and CDR2 FYEKMQ (reference sequence). CDR3 length: 18 residues. Unmatched junction bases numbered 21, after V lost 5 bases and J lost 8 bases. The CDR3 reads CASSPSSGSGAPHGTQYF. CDR3 coding DNA: TGTGCCAGCAGCCCGTCCTCTGGTAGCGGGGCACCTCACGGTACGCAGTATTTT.

The rearrangement links TRBV5-4 to TRBJ1-1; no clear D gene. The CDR3 totals 14 residues. Germline values: CDR1 SGHNT, CDR2 YYREEE (reference sequence). The V end was cut by 3 bases, the J end by 4 bases, with 13 bases between. The CDR3 DNA sequence: TGTGCCAGCAGCTGGGCCATCCACAGCACTGAAGCTTTCTTT. It encodes CASSWAIHSTEAFF. Filled out from reference TRBV5-4 and TRBJ1-1, the complete variable domain reads ETGVTQSPTHLIKTRGQQVTLRCSSQSGHNTVSWYQQALGQGPQFIFQYYREEENGRGNFPPRFSGLQFPNYSSELNVNALELDDSALYLCASSWAIHSTEAFFGQGTRLTVV.

The rearrangement joins TRBV5-1 to TRBJ2-7, with D possibly being TRBD1 (6 bases). The CDR3 sequence is 15 residues long. Germline V gene sequence: CDR1 SGHRS, CDR2 YFSETQ. The V gene lost 0 bases and the J gene lost 3 bases, with 13 bases spanning the gap. This CDR3 reads CASSLGDGQLYEQYF. Written as DNA, the CDR3 is TGCGCCAGCAGCTTGGGAGACGGACAGCTCTACGAGCAGTACTTC.

This chain links TRBV9 with TRBJ2-2, with 10 bases identical to TRBD2. The CDR3 covers 17 residues. V shed 0 bases and J 5 bases; nucleotides not matched to a gene: 7. Germline lookup yields CDR1 SGDLS and CDR2 YYNGEE. The DNA for the CDR3 is TGTGCCAGCAGCGTAGCTAAGCGGGAGGGCCGTACCGGGGAGCTGTTTTTT. Amino acid sequence: CASSVAKREGRTGELFF.

This clone was picked up a small number of times. V is TRBV6-2 or TRBV6-3 and J is TRBJ1-3; 7 nucleotides line up with TRBD1. This CDR3 spans 16 amino acids. Germline V gene sequence: CDR1 MNHEY, CDR2 SVGEGT. V gave up 6 bases and J gave up 0 bases; unmatched junction bases: 8. CDR3 in DNA: TGTGCCAGCAGCGAGACGGGACAGCCCTCTGGAAACACCATATATTTT. Translating gives CASSETGQPSGNTIYF.

This chain joins TRBV6-2 or TRBV6-3 and TRBJ2-7; weak D call: TRBD2 (6 bases). The CDR3 spans 14 residues. Trimming cost V 7 bases and J 5 bases, with 18 bases left between them. Germline V lookup: CDR1 MNHEY, CDR2 SVGEGT. The CDR3: CASIPGLRGHEQYF. CDR3 sequence (DNA): TGTGCCAGCATCCCGGGACTTCGGGGACACGAGCAGTACTTC.

This sequence joins TRBV29-1 and TRBJ1-3; 7 nucleotides match TRBD1. The CDR3 contains 12 residues. Trimming cost V 7 bases and J 5 bases; bases outside gene matches: 5. Germline V gives CDR1 SQVTM, CDR2 ANQGSEA. The CDR3 DNA reads TGCAGCGCTGGGACAGTTCGAAACACCATATATTTT. It encodes CSAGTVRNTIYF.